This passage covers 21 T cell receptor beta chains from one sample sequenced in a study of T cells in Graves' hyperthyroidism and ophthalmopathy. The source material, RNA transcripts, was used to amplify TCR beta CDR3 regions. TCR CDR3 regions were first amplified by RT-PCR with HTBI primers. TCRdb reanalysed the multiplex PCR reads using MiXCR and keeps one entry per CDR3 protein. Of under 40,000 distinct CDR3 sequences detected, around 52% appear once; the ten largest clones hold 20% to 30%. Sequencing was carried out using blood. The receptors were sampled from a woman in her thirties or forties with Graves' ophthalmopathy.

This chain connects TRBV9 to TRBJ1-3; D remains unclear. The length of the CDR3 is 17 residues. The germline CDR1 and CDR2 sequences are SGDLS and YYNGEE. Deletions cut 0 bases from V and 2 bases from J, with 15 bases between. The CDR3 loop is CASSVERSGSAGNTIYF. CDR3 nucleotides: TGTGCCAGCAGCGTAGAGAGAAGCGGGAGTGCTGGAAACACCATATATTTT.

Relative to its sample, this clonotype is medium-sized. In DNA, the CDR3 is TGTGCCAGCAGCTTGACAGGGATCGACTATGGCTACACCTTC. Translated, it gives CASSLTGIDYGYTF. The chain uses TRBV7-8 and TRBJ1-2; 7 bases match TRBD1. Germline V gene sequence: CDR1 SGHVS, CDR2 FQNEAQ. The CDR3 totals 14 residues. With V trimmed by 3 bases and J by 3 bases, 4 bases remained unmatched. Variable domain in full (rest from reference TRBV7-8 and TRBJ1-2): GAGVSQSPRYKVAKRGQDVALRCDPISGHVSLFWYQQALGQGPEFLTYFQNEAQLDKSGLPSDRFFAERPEGSVSTLKIQRTQQEDSAVYLCASSLTGIDYGYTFGSGTRLTVV.

At least ten counts were recorded for this clonotype. This chain joins TRBV5-5 and TRBJ1-1; D ambiguous. V was trimmed by 5 bases and J by 8 bases, leaving 19 bases between them. The CDR3 spans 14 residues. Germline CDR1 reads SGHKS; CDR2 reads YYEKEE (reference sequence). The CDR3 DNA is TGTGCCAGCAGTCCCTCTTCGCGGACTTTGGAAGCTTTCTTT. Encoded protein: CASSPSSRTLEAFF.

This clonotype was counted once. A junction end diverges from the germline sequence, so it may reflect a read error. This rearrangement joins TRBV5-1 to TRBJ2-5; 9 positions match TRBD1. The CDR3 runs to 15 residues. Germline-derived CDR1 and CDR2 are SGHRS and YFSETQ. The CDR3 here is CASSLGDRDQDTQYF. The CDR3 bases are TGCGCCAGCAGCTTGGGGGACAGGGACCAAGATACCCAGTACTTC. The full variable domain, in which reference TRBV5-1 and TRBJ2-5 provide the parts outside the CDR3, is KAGVTQTPRYLIKTRGQQVTLSCSPISGHRSVSWYQQTPGQGLQFLFEYFSETQRNKGNFPGRFSGRQFSNSRSEMNVSTLELGDSALYLCASSLGDRDQDTQYFGPGTRLLVL.

The chain links TRBV20-1 to TRBJ2-2, with 11 bases that match TRBD2. V was pared by 0 bases and J by 7 bases, with 4 bases of the junction left unmatched. This CDR3 has 15 residues. Germline lookup yields CDR1 DFQATT and CDR2 SNEGSKA (reference sequence). CDR3 loop: CSARELAGEIGELFF. The DNA of the CDR3 is TGCAGTGCTAGAGAACTAGCGGGAGAAATCGGGGAGCTGTTTTTT.

This clonotype has more than one count but fewer than ten. The chain couples TRBV9 to TRBJ2-5; 9 positions match TRBD1. The germline CDR1 and CDR2 sequences are SGDLS and YYNGEE. Unmatched junction bases numbered 4, after V lost 4 bases and J lost 3 bases. The CDR3 has 14 amino acids. Written as DNA, the CDR3 is TGTGCCAGCAGCCGGGGGGACAGGGAAGAGACCCAGTACTTC. Translating it yields CASSRGDREETQYF.

This clonotype was recorded once. A junction boundary mismatches the germline segment, possibly from a read error. The chain links TRBV7-9 to TRBJ1-2; D possibly corresponds to TRBD1 (5 bases). CDR1 and CDR2 from the germline V gene are SEHNR and FQNEAQ (reference sequence). The CDR3 runs 16 residues. In nucleotides, the CDR3 is TGTGCCAGCAGCCTGTCCGATCGGGGGGGTATTTATGACTACACCTTC. Encoded protein: CASSLSDRGGIYDYTF.

Remarks on this clonotype: The germline gene is not matched at one end of the junction; a read error may be the cause. The CDR3 nucleotides read TGTGCCAGCTCTCGGGAGGGTAGCAATCCGCCCCAGCATTTT. This sequence encodes CASSREGSNPPQHF. This rearrangement joins TRBV25-1 to TRBJ1-5; no clear D. CDR1 is MGHDK, CDR2 SYGVNS, per germline. This CDR3 comprises 14 residues.

The rearrangement uses TRBV29-1 and TRBJ1-4; perhaps TRBD1 as D (6 bases). The CDR3 totals 15 residues. V gave up 6 bases and J gave up 0 bases, with 14 bases separating them. Germline CDR1 SQVTM, CDR2 ANQGSEA. The CDR3 loop is CSVPGRGATNEKLFF. As DNA, the CDR3 is TGCAGCGTCCCCGGGAGGGGGGCAACTAATGAAAAACTGTTTTTT. Drawing the rest from reference TRBV29-1 and TRBJ1-4, the complete variable domain is SAVISQKPSRDICQRGTSLTIQCQVDSQVTMMFWYRQQPGQSLTLIATANQGSEATYESGFVIDKFPISRPNLTFSTLTVSNMSPEDSSIYLCSVPGRGATNEKLFFGSGTQLSVL.

V gene TRBV19 combines with J gene TRBJ1-5, with 10 bases aligning to TRBD1. Germline CDR1 reads LNHDA; CDR2 reads SQIVND (reference sequence). Trimming at V came to 9 bases and at J to 3 bases, leaving 5 bases not matched to a gene. The CDR3 length is 14 residues. The CDR3 is CARKTGGLNQPQHF. In DNA, the CDR3 is TGTGCCAGGAAGACAGGGGGCCTCAATCAGCCCCAGCATTTT.

By its share, this clonotype is medium-sized. The V gene is TRBV29-1, the J gene TRBJ2-7; D perhaps matches TRBD2 (5 bases). The CDR3 is 15 amino acids. Trimming removed 1 base at V and 4 bases at J, with 17 bases between. The germline V gene encodes CDR1 SQVTM and CDR2 ANQGSEA. This chain's CDR3 is CSVEVSERVGYEQYF. Here the CDR3 DNA reads TGCAGCGTTGAAGTAAGCGAGAGGGTAGGGTACGAGCAGTACTTC.

The V call is TRBV6-2 or TRBV6-3, the J call TRBJ2-1, with D hard to call. There are 13 residues in the CDR3. Germline loops: CDR1 MNHEY, CDR2 SVGEGT. Trimming pared 3 bases from V and 10 bases from J, leaving 13 bases between. CDR3 protein: CASSYRDTGEQFF. Here the CDR3 DNA reads TGTGCCAGCAGTTATAGAGACACCGGGGAGCAGTTCTTC.

Worth noting for this clonotype: Its ends do not fully match the called genes, so a read error is possible. The chain couples TRBV5-1 to TRBJ2-7; TRBD1 agrees at 7 bases. Germline CDR1 SGHRS, CDR2 YFSETQ. The CDR3 runs 16 residues. The CDR3 loop reads CASGLPTGVFFYEQYF. Written as DNA, the CDR3 is TGCGCCAGCGGCTTACCCACAGGGGTCTTTTTCTACGAGCAGTACTTC. The full variable domain, completed using reference TRBV5-1 and TRBJ2-7, is KAGVTQTPRYLIKTRGQQVTLSCSPISGHRSVSWYQQTPGQGLQFLFEYFSETQRNKGNFPGRFSGRQFSNSRSEMNVSTLELGDSALYLCASGLPTGVFFYEQYFGPGTRLTVT.

The chain combines TRBV5-1 with TRBJ1-6, with D possibly matching TRBD1 (5 bases). Germline V CDR1 and CDR2: SGHRS, YFSETQ. Trimming pared 7 bases from V and 10 bases from J, leaving 18 bases between. This CDR3 is 14 amino acids long. The CDR3 DNA reads TGCGCCAGCTCCCTCCGGGACGGAGAATCACCCCTCCACTTT. Protein product: CASSLRDGESPLHF.

By frequency in the sample, this clonotype is medium-sized. The chain couples TRBV20-1 to TRBJ2-1, with TRBD2 identical over 10 bases. This CDR3 is built from 13 residues. Germline CDR1 is DFQATT and CDR2 is SNEGSKA (reference sequence). Here the CDR3 reads CGRAGGPGNEQFF. CDR3 nucleotide sequence: TGCGGCCGAGCGGGAGGGCCAGGCAATGAGCAGTTCTTC.

The J gene is TRBJ2-5, the V gene TRBV5-1, with 7 bases fitting TRBD1. The V gene's germline CDR1 is SGHRS and CDR2 YFSETQ. The CDR3 is 14 residues long. Unmatched junction bases numbered 4, after V lost 3 bases and J lost 2 bases. The DNA of the CDR3 is TGCGCCAGCAGCTCTGGACAGGAACAAGAGACCCAGTACTTC. This gives the protein CASSSGQEQETQYF.

This clonotype was counted ten times or more. The rearrangement joins TRBV28 to TRBJ2-6, with a tentative D call TRBD1 (6 bases). The V and J ends lost 7 bases and 0 bases respectively, with 13 bases between them. Germline CDR1 and CDR2: MDHEN and SYDVKM. This CDR3 region has 16 residues. The CDR3 reads CASIRDTSSGANVLTF. As DNA, the CDR3 is TGTGCCAGCATTCGGGACACCAGCTCTGGGGCCAACGTCCTGACTTTC. The full variable domain, rest sourced from reference TRBV28 and TRBJ2-6, is DVKVTQSSRYLVKRTGEKVFLECVQDMDHENMFWYRQDPGLGLRLIYFSYDVKMKEKGDIPEGYSVSREKKERFSLILESASTNQTSMYLCASIRDTSSGANVLTFGAGSRLTVL.

As concerns this clonotype: One end of the junction varies from germline; a read error may be responsible. V usage is TRBV19 and J usage is TRBJ1-1; D possibly corresponds to TRBD1 (5 bases). CDR3 length equals 13 residues. Germline V CDR1 and CDR2: LNHDA, SQIVND (reference sequence). CDR3: CARSIGTGSVAFF. DNA for the CDR3: TGTGCCAGAAGTATAGGAACAGGTTCCGTAGCTTTCTTT.

This clonotype has a count of ten or more. The chain is built from TRBV6-6 and TRBJ2-7; D may correspond to TRBD1 or TRBD2 (7 bases each). The CDR3 is made up of 15 amino acids. CDR1 MNHNY and CDR2 SVGAGI come from the germline V gene (reference sequence). The V and J ends lost 0 bases and 2 bases respectively, with 11 bases between them. The CDR3 region has the DNA TGTGCCAGCAGTTACTCGGCAGGGGGGGCCTACGAGCAGTACTTC. It translates to CASSYSAGGAYEQYF.

The chain carries TRBV10-3 and TRBJ2-3; 8 positions agree with TRBD1. CDR1 ENHRY and CDR2 SYGVKD come from the germline V gene. This CDR3 is 15 amino acids long. CDR3 coding DNA: TGTGGCTGGTTCCAAACGCAGGGGGCAACAGATACGCAGTATTTT. It encodes CGWFQTQGATDTQYF.

The genes are TRBV2 and TRBJ2-3, with a possible D match to TRBD1 (6 bases). Trimming took 6 bases from V and 4 from J, leaving 14 bases between them. The CDR3 is 14 residues long. Looked up from germline, CDR1 is SNHLY and CDR2 is FYNNEI. This CDR3 is CASRVGRGPDTQYF. In nucleotides, the CDR3 is TGTGCCAGCAGGGTGGGCAGGGGCCCAGATACGCAGTATTTT.